The rows below give T cell receptor beta chains drawn from one sample of a study of regulatory T cells in long-lasting Graves disease. TCRdb fed the multiplex PCR reads into MiXCR, producing one record per CDR3 protein. The sample gives about 400,000 distinct CDR3 sequences, approximately 16% of which show up once; about 8.3% is in the top ten. These same data were also listed under a study on T cells in Graves' hyperthyroidism and ophthalmopathy.

The sample in question was peripheral blood mononuclear cells (PBMCs), obtained at new diagnosis, from a patient treated with antithyroid drugs. Receptors were obtained from a woman between 40 and 55 years old with Graves disease. CDR3s include the opening cysteine and the closing phenylalanine or tryptophan. D genes are given only for firm matches. Clone size is shown for a subset of rows, as once, few, many or a class of expanded clone.

j_gene	d_gene	abundance	v_gene	CDR3aa	CDR3nt
TRBJ2-3	NA	many	TRBV7-2	CASSTFAGNTDTQYF	TGTGCCAGCAGCACCTTCGCCGGGAACACAGATACGCAGTATTTT
TRBJ2-1	NA	NA	TRBV5-1	CASSLEGLYNEQFF	TGCGCCAGCAGCTTGGAAGGGTTATACAATGAGCAGTTCTTC
TRBJ1-2	NA	NA	TRBV19	CASSRETAPYGYTF	TGTGCCAGTAGCAGGGAGACAGCCCCCTATGGCTACACCTTC
TRBJ2-1	NA	many	TRBV30	CAWSAGTPSSYNEQFF	TGTGCCTGGAGTGCCGGGACTCCGAGCTCCTACAATGAGCAGTTCTTC
TRBJ1-4	NA	NA	TRBV20-1	CSATLGEKLFF	TGCAGTGCTACCCTGGGGGAAAAACTGTTTTTT
TRBJ1-5	NA	NA	TRBV28	CASTPNDKSNSNQPQHF	TGTGCCAGCACACCGAATGACAAATCCAATAGCAATCAGCCCCAGCATTTT
TRBJ2-1	NA	many	TRBV2	CASSEVDEQFF	TGTGCCAGCAGTGAGGTCGACGAGCAGTTCTTC
TRBJ2-3	TRBD1	NA	TRBV5-1	CASSLGRQGARDTQYF	TGCGCCAGCAGCTTGGGCCGACAGGGGGCTAGAGATACGCAGTATTTT
TRBJ1-1	NA	many	TRBV20-1	CSARWATKNTEAFF	TGCAGTGCTAGGTGGGCGACCAAGAACACTGAAGCTTTCTTT
TRBJ2-7	TRBD1	NA	TRBV28	CASGTGVVYEQYF	TGTGCCAGCGGTACAGGGGTAGTCTACGAGCAGTACTTC
TRBJ2-1	NA	few	TRBV29-1	CSVELADYNEQFF	TGCAGCGTGGAGCTGGCAGACTACAATGAGCAGTTCTTC
TRBJ2-1	TRBD2	many	TRBV28	CASSPEGGSLYNEQFF	TGTGCCAGCAGTCCAGAGGGCGGGAGCCTCTACAATGAGCAGTTCTTC
TRBJ2-6	NA	NA	TRBV7-8	CASSLEGGGANVLTF	TGTGCCAGCAGCTTAGAGGGGGGTGGGGCCAACGTCCTGACTTTC
TRBJ2-7	NA	many	TRBV12-3/TRBV12-4	CASSPAGTSSYEQYF	TGTGCCAGCAGCCCCGCCGGGACATCATCCTACGAGCAGTACTTC
TRBJ2-7	TRBD2	NA	TRBV2	CASRGVSGSKYEQYF	TGTGCCAGCAGAGGGGTGAGCGGGAGCAAATACGAGCAGTACTTC
TRBJ2-7	NA	many	TRBV18	CASSPQTSYEQYF	TGTGCCAGCTCACCACAGACCTCCTACGAGCAGTACTTC
TRBJ2-1	TRBD1	NA	TRBV28	CASSTIFTGTGAHDEQFF	TGTGCCAGCAGTACGATCTTCACCGGGACAGGGGCGCACGATGAGCAGTTCTTC
TRBJ1-5	NA	NA	TRBV27	CASRGGSLIW	TGTGCCAGCAGAGGAGGATCCCTAATTTGG
TRBJ1-1	NA	many	TRBV6-5	CASSYSPGAGNTEAFF	TGTGCCAGCAGTTACTCGCCAGGGGCCGGGAACACTGAAGCTTTCTTT
TRBJ2-3	TRBD2	many	TRBV28	CASSLGTSGRLSPSTDTQYF	TGTGCCAGCAGTTTAGGGACTAGCGGGAGGCTTTCCCCTAGCACAGATACGCAGTATTTT
TRBJ2-2	NA	once	TRBV3-1	CASSQEYLANTGELFF	TGTGCCAGCAGCCAAGAGTACCTAGCGAACACCGGGGAGCTGTTTTTT
TRBJ1-3	NA	NA	TRBV2	CASSVGRTIGNTIYF	TGTGCCAGCAGTGTTGGACGGACCATTGGAAACACCATATATTTT
TRBJ1-1	NA	NA	TRBV20-1	CSARDWGQGNTEAFF	TGCAGTGCTAGAGATTGGGGCCAGGGGAACACTGAAGCTTTCTTT
TRBJ1-3	NA	many	TRBV3-1	CASSHGSSGNTIYF	TGTGCCAGCAGCCATGGCAGCTCTGGAAACACCATATATTTT
TRBJ2-7	NA	NA	TRBV5-4	CASSPGTLKSYEQYF	TGTGCCAGCAGCCCAGGGACGCTGAAGTCCTACGAGCAGTACTTC
TRBJ2-1	NA	many	TRBV20-1	CSARGNAYNEQFF	TGCAGTGCTAGAGGAAACGCCTACAATGAGCAGTTCTTC
TRBJ2-7	NA	many	TRBV6-1	CASYNEASYEQYF	TGTGCCAGCTACAACGAAGCATCCTACGAGCAGTACTTC
TRBJ2-3	NA	many	TRBV24-1	CATSDDGPSTDTQYF	TGTGCCACCAGTGATGACGGACCTAGCACAGATACGCAGTATTTT
TRBJ1-5	NA	few	TRBV4-1	CASSLEEGLQPQHF	TGCGCCAGCAGCCTAGAGGAGGGGTTACAGCCCCAGCATTTT
TRBJ2-4	NA	few	TRBV19	CASSIDRTGASLAKNIQYF	TGTGCCAGTAGTATAGATCGTACCGGGGCCTCACTAGCCAAAAACATTCAGTACTTC
TRBJ2-1	NA	NA	TRBV5-1	CASTRALQGSYNEQFF	TGCGCCAGCACTAGGGCTTTACAGGGTTCCTACAATGAGCAGTTCTTC
TRBJ2-1	TRBD2	few	TRBV7-8	CASSFGGLAGAGEQFF	TGTGCCAGCAGCTTCGGGGGACTAGCGGGAGCGGGAGAGCAGTTCTTC
TRBJ1-2	NA	NA	TRBV20-1	CSARDWGKDGYTF	TGCAGTGCTAGAGATTGGGGGAAGGATGGCTACACCTTC
TRBJ1-2	NA	NA	TRBV29-1	CSVGTGTHYGYTF	TGCAGCGTGGGAACAGGGACCCACTATGGCTACACCTTC
TRBJ2-4	NA	many	TRBV5-1	CASSLTSNRENIQYF	TGCGCCAGCAGCTTGACGTCAAACAGGGAAAACATTCAGTACTTC
TRBJ2-2	TRBD1	many	TRBV7-8	CASSTGTGRVGELFF	TGTGCCAGCAGTACCGGGACAGGGAGGGTCGGGGAGCTGTTTTTT
TRBJ2-7	TRBD2	NA	TRBV20-1	CSALLAGAYEQYF	TGCAGTGCCCTTCTAGCGGGGGCCTACGAGCAGTACTTC
TRBJ2-1	TRBD2	NA	TRBV6-1	CASSHPTLSSGAYNEQFF	TGTGCCAGCAGTCACCCCACCCTTTCCAGCGGGGCCTACAATGAGCAGTTCTTC
TRBJ2-5	NA	NA	TRBV12-5	CASGLQGQGLYQETQYF	TGTGCTAGTGGTTTGCAAGGGCAGGGCCTGTACCAAGAGACCCAGTACTTC
TRBJ2-5	NA	many	TRBV12-3/TRBV12-4	CASSFRRETQYF	TGTGCCAGCAGTTTCAGGAGAGAGACCCAGTACTTC
TRBJ1-2	NA	many	TRBV3-1	CASSQDLGRNTF	TGTGCCAGCAGCCAAGATCTGGGGAGAAACACCTTC